Below, 19 T cell receptor beta chains from the same sample are listed, as sequenced in a study of shared clonotypes between healthy human individuals. Using immunoSEQ multiplex PCR, the repertoire was profiled, and TCRdb retains in-frame clones only, with some absent. The repertoire holds under 1,100,000 clones, with 78% as singletons. The material sequenced was memory CD4+ T cells from PBMCs. As to subset: CD45RA-negative fraction. These receptors were obtained from a man younger than 35 in good health. Some clones in this sample may be carry-over from other donors' samples.

V is TRBV30 and J is TRBJ2-5; no reliable D call. The CDR3 runs 13 residues. Germline assignment: CDR1 GTSNPN and CDR2 SVGIG (reference sequence). The V gene lost 4 bases and the J gene lost 3 bases, with 12 bases spanning the gap. In nucleotides, the CDR3 is TGTGCCTGGAATTATCTGGGGAAAGAGACCCAGTACTTC. Translated: CAWNYLGKETQYF.

The rearrangement links TRBV5-1 to TRBJ1-1, with D maybe TRBD1 (5 bases). V gave up 3 bases and J gave up 3 bases, with 18 bases separating them. This CDR3 comprises 16 residues. CDR1 and CDR2 from the germline V gene are SGHRS and YFSETQ. In nucleotides, the CDR3 is TGCGCCAGCAGCTCTGGGGCCCCGCTTTCGTACACTGAAGCTTTCTTT. This encodes CASSSGAPLSYTEAFF.

This clone was observed once. V is TRBV7-2 and J is TRBJ1-2, with D tentatively TRBD1 (5 bases). Germline-derived CDR1 and CDR2 are SGHTA and FQGNSA. The CDR3 contains 13 residues. V dropped 4 bases and J dropped 5 bases, with 11 bases sitting between them. DNA of the CDR3: TGTGCCAGCAGCTACCGGGACGGTTATGGCTACACCTTC. Protein sequence: CASSYRDGYGYTF.

This clone was seen ten or more times. The chain is built from TRBV7-6 and TRBJ2-1, with TRBD1 identical over 8 bases. V lost 2 bases and J lost 8; bases outside the gene matches: 2. Germline V lookup: CDR1 SGHVS, CDR2 FNYEAQ. CDR3 length: 13 residues. The CDR3 region is CASSLKQGDEQFF. In DNA, the CDR3 is TGTGCCAGCAGCTTAAAACAGGGGGATGAGCAGTTCTTC.

The genes are TRBV30 and TRBJ1-1; no definite D call. From germline, CDR1 is GTSNPN and CDR2 SVGIG (reference sequence). V lost 4 bases, J lost 1 base, and 16 bases lay in between. CDR3 length equals 15 residues. This CDR3 reads CAWTPKGVTNTEAFF. The CDR3 region has the DNA TGTGCCTGGACACCAAAGGGAGTGACGAACACTGAAGCTTTCTTT.

This chain uses TRBV12-5 with TRBJ2-5; the D is unclear. V was shortened by 5 bases and J by 4 bases, with 5 bases between the two germline ends. The CDR3 runs 11 residues. Germline V gene lookup returns CDR1 LGHNT and CDR2 FRNRAP. CDR3 bases: TGTGCTAGTGGTCACGGAGAGACCCAGTACTTC. It yields the protein CASGHGETQYF. The entire variable domain, with the rest obtained from reference TRBV12-5 and TRBJ2-5, is as follows: DARVTQTPRHKVTEMGQEVTMRCQPILGHNTVFWYRQTMMQGLELLAYFRNRAPLDDSGMPKDRFSAEMPDATLATLKIQPSEPRDSAVYFCASGHGETQYFGPGTRLLVL.

The genes are TRBV4-2 and TRBJ1-1; no clear D gene. The germline V gene has CDR1 LGHNA and CDR2 YNFKEQ. Trimming removed 1 base at V and 2 bases at J, with 11 bases between. CDR3 length equals 15 residues. The CDR3 sequence is CASSQAVTANTEAFF. In DNA, the CDR3 is TGTGCCAGCAGCCAAGCTGTGACGGCAAACACTGAAGCTTTCTTT.

Ten or more counts support this clone. The chain employs TRBV11-2 and TRBJ2-2; TRBD1 might be the D (6 bases). The CDR3 length is 13 residues. V gave up 6 bases and J gave up 6 bases, with 11 bases separating them. Germline assignment: CDR1 SGHAT and CDR2 FQNNGV. The CDR3 coding sequence is TGTGCCAGCAGGGAACAGGGTTCCGGGGAGCTGTTTTTT. Translated: CASREQGSGELFF. The variable domain in full, completed from reference TRBV11-2 and TRBJ2-2, reads EAGVAQSPRYKIIEKRQSVAFWCNPISGHATLYWYQQILGQGPKLLIQFQNNGVVDDSQLPKDRFSAERLKGVDSTLKIQPAKLEDSAVYLCASREQGSGELFFGEGSRLTVL.

This chain connects TRBV30 to TRBJ2-5, with TRBD2 matching over 7 bases. V shed 2 bases, J shed 9 bases, and the junction held 18 bases outside the gene matches. Germline V lookup: CDR1 GTSNPN, CDR2 SVGIG (reference sequence). The CDR3 runs to 16 residues. The CDR3 loop reads CAWSHPGLQPPRAQYF. In nucleotides, the CDR3 is TGTGCCTGGAGTCATCCGGGACTACAACCACCAAGGGCCCAGTACTTC.

V gene TRBV11-3 combines with J gene TRBJ2-1; D not resolved. Germline values: CDR1 SGHNT, CDR2 YENEEA. V dropped 5 bases and J dropped 7 bases, with 9 bases sitting between them. The CDR3 spans 12 residues. CDR3 in amino acids: CASSEAGNEQFF. The CDR3 region has the DNA TGTGCCAGCAGCGAAGCCGGGAATGAGCAGTTCTTC.

The chain has TRBV7-3 and TRBJ2-2; 9 positions match TRBD1. This CDR3 has 15 residues. J gave up 4 bases and V 2 bases, and 2 bases lay outside the gene matches. Germline V gene lookup returns CDR1 SGHTA and CDR2 FQGTGA. The CDR3 spells CASSLSTGGTGELFF. The CDR3 bases are TGTGCCAGCAGCTTATCGACAGGGGGCACCGGGGAGCTGTTTTTT.

There are a few counts of this clone. V usage is TRBV5-4 and J usage is TRBJ2-7; 15 bases are a match to TRBD2. With V trimmed by 2 bases and J by 6 bases, 6 bases remained unmatched. The CDR3 length is 16 residues. Germline V gene sequence: CDR1 SGHNT, CDR2 YYREEE (reference sequence). The CDR3 spells CASSFGGTSGRSEQYF. For the CDR3, the DNA is TGTGCCAGCAGCTTTGGAGGGACTAGCGGGAGGAGCGAGCAGTACTTC.

A word on this clone: This clone may be a read error of a much larger clone one base away. This sequence joins TRBV2 and TRBJ1-1; D gene uncertain. V was shortened by 0 bases and J by 1 base, with 3 bases between the two germline ends. The CDR3 has 13 residues. Germline CDR1 reads SNHLY; CDR2 reads FYNNEI. The CDR3 region is CASSEAGNTEAFF. CDR3 nucleotides: TGTGCCAGCAGTGAAGCGGGGAACACTGAAGCTTTCTTT.

The chain uses TRBV19 and TRBJ2-5; the D gene is possibly TRBD2 (5 bases). Trimming left V 0 bases short and J 2 bases short, with 7 bases between. The CDR3 runs 14 residues. Germline V gene sequence: CDR1 LNHDA, CDR2 SQIVND (reference sequence). In DNA, the CDR3 is TGTGCCAGTAGTATAGAAGGGAGTCAAGAGACCCAGTACTTC. Amino acids: CASSIEGSQETQYF.

The V and J genes are TRBV7-3 and TRBJ2-1, with 7 positions matching TRBD1. Germline V gene lookup returns CDR1 SGHTA and CDR2 FQGTGA. V lost 0 bases, J lost 3 bases, and 2 bases stayed unmatched. CDR3 size: 15 residues. The CDR3 DNA sequence: TGTGCCAGCAGCTTAACTCCAGGGGGCTACAATGAGCAGTTCTTC. Protein: CASSLTPGGYNEQFF.

The chain employs TRBV5-1 and TRBJ2-1, with TRBD2 identical over 10 bases. The V gene end was trimmed by 2 bases and the J gene end by 3 bases; junction bases not matched to a gene: 5. The length of the CDR3 is 16 residues. Germline CDR1 and CDR2: SGHRS and YFSETQ. Here the CDR3 reads CASSLTPSGSYNEQFF. Written as DNA, the CDR3 is TGCGCCAGCAGCTTAACCCCTAGCGGGAGCTACAATGAGCAGTTCTTC.

The gene calls are TRBV2 and TRBJ1-5; TRBD1 agrees at 7 bases. CDR3 size: 14 residues. The V segment lost 6 bases and the J segment 7 bases; nucleotides outside the gene matches: 9. Germline values: CDR1 SNHLY, CDR2 FYNNEI. The CDR3 DNA reads as TGTGCCAGCAGCTCAACAGGGGTGGGGCAGCCCCAGCATTTT. The encoded protein is CASSSTGVGQPQHF.

CDR3 coding DNA: TGTGCCAGCAGCTCGCAGGAGGTGGGAGCTTTCTTT. Protein product: CASSSQEVGAFF. The chain combines TRBV11-2 with TRBJ1-1; D is undetermined. V lost 4 bases and J 10 bases, leaving 13 bases between the germline ends. The germline V gene has CDR1 SGHAT and CDR2 FQNNGV. The CDR3 sequence is 12 residues long. Looking up the rest from reference TRBV11-2 and TRBJ1-1 gives the full variable domain: EAGVAQSPRYKIIEKRQSVAFWCNPISGHATLYWYQQILGQGPKLLIQFQNNGVVDDSQLPKDRFSAERLKGVDSTLKIQPAKLEDSAVYLCASSSQEVGAFFGQGTRLTVV.

V usage is TRBV18 and J usage is TRBJ1-2; weak D call: TRBD1 (6 bases). CDR1 and CDR2 (germline): KGHSH, LQKENI. Deletions cut 5 bases from V and 5 bases from J, with 12 bases between. This CDR3 has 13 amino acids. For the CDR3, the DNA is TGTGCCAGCTCATCCGGAGGGGGGTATGGCTACACCTTC. Translating it yields CASSSGGGYGYTF.